This passage covers 7 T cell receptor beta chains from one sample sequenced in a study of PD-1 blockade in classical Hodgkin lymphoma. The table came from immunoSEQ multiplex PCR; TCRdb's copy has only in-frame clones and leaves some out. The repertoire holds about 93,000 clones, with 92% as singletons. Every patient had relapsed following autologous stem cell transplantation, and cohorts differed in brentuximab vedotin exposure. The sample consisted of peripheral blood mononuclear cells (PBMCs), taken before the second cycle of nivolumab. These receptors were collected from a human donor with classical Hodgkin lymphoma.

The chain employs TRBV6-5 and TRBJ2-2; 9 bases are shared with TRBD2. Per the germline V gene, CDR1 is MNHEY and CDR2 is SVGAGI. The CDR3 length is 15 residues. J was trimmed by 1 base and V by 7 bases; bases with no gene match: 4. CDR3 region: CASKRLAENTGELFF. The CDR3 coding sequence is TGTGCCAGCAAGAGACTAGCGGAGAACACCGGGGAGCTGTTTTTT.

V usage is TRBV4-2 and J usage is TRBJ2-5; the D is unclear. Germline V gives CDR1 LGHNA, CDR2 YNFKEQ. There are 13 residues in the CDR3. Trimming removed 2 bases from V and 2 bases from J, with 6 bases in between. In DNA form, the CDR3 reads TGTGCCAGCAGCCAAAGAGGACAAGAGACCCAGTACTTC. It encodes CASSQRGQETQYF.

In nucleotides, the CDR3 is TGCGCCAGCAGCAAGACTAGCGGCCCAGATACGCAGTATTTT. This gives the protein CASSKTSGPDTQYF. The chain links TRBV5-1 to TRBJ2-3; 9 bases fit TRBD2. The germline V gene has CDR1 SGHRS and CDR2 YFSETQ. J was trimmed by 4 bases and V by 4 bases; bases with no gene match: 4. This CDR3 contains 14 residues. Full variable domain (rest looked up from reference TRBV5-1 and TRBJ2-3): KAGVTQTPRYLIKTRGQQVTLSCSPISGHRSVSWYQQTPGQGLQFLFEYFSETQRNKGNFPGRFSGRQFSNSRSEMNVSTLELGDSALYLCASSKTSGPDTQYFGPGTRLTVL.

V usage is TRBV30 and J usage is TRBJ2-7; D is uncertain. There are 15 residues in the CDR3. The germline CDR1 and CDR2 sequences are GTSNPN and SVGIG (reference sequence). Trimming left V 4 bases short and J 2 bases short, with 18 bases between. CDR3 DNA: TGTGCCTGGACACCCCACGTGGTAAGCCCCTACGAGCAGTACTTC. Amino acids: CAWTPHVVSPYEQYF.

The gene calls are TRBV28 and TRBJ2-5; the match to TRBD2 covers 13 bases. CDR3 size: 14 residues. Germline CDR1 is MDHEN and CDR2 is SYDVKM. Trimming at V came to 6 bases and at J to 7 bases, leaving 5 bases not matched to a gene. This chain's CDR3 is CASRGTSGTGTQYF. In DNA form, the CDR3 reads TGTGCCAGCAGAGGGACTAGCGGGACCGGGACCCAGTACTTC.

The chain links TRBV11-2 to TRBJ1-1, with D possibly matching TRBD1 (5 bases). This CDR3 spans 16 amino acids. Germline assignment: CDR1 SGHAT and CDR2 FQNNGV. The ends were cut back, 1 base at V and 3 bases at J, with 15 bases in the middle. In DNA form, the CDR3 reads TGTGCCAGCAGCTTAGGGCGGGGGAGTAAGGACACTGAAGCTTTCTTT. Protein sequence: CASSLGRGSKDTEAFF.

This clone was recorded once. J is TRBJ2-7 and V is TRBV7-9, with D hard to call. The CDR3 is 13 amino acids. V lost 2 bases, J lost 4 bases, and 9 bases lay in between. CDR1 and CDR2 (germline): SEHNR, FQNEAQ (reference sequence). The CDR3 protein is CASSLPSLYEQYF. The CDR3 coding sequence is TGTGCCAGCAGCTTACCTTCCTTATACGAGCAGTACTTC.